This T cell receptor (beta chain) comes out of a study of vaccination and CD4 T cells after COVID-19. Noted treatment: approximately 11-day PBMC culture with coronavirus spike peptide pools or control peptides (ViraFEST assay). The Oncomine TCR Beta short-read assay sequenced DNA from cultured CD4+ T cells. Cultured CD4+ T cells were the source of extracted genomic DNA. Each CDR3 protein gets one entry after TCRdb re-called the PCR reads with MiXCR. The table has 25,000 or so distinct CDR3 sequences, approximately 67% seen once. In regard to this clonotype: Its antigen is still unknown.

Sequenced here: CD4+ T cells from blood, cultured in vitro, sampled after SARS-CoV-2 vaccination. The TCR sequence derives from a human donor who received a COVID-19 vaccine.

The CDR3 reads CASSLFSRRGDTQYF. CDR3 DNA: TGTGCCAGCAGCTTATTTTCACGGCGGGGAGATACGCAGTATTTT. The V and J genes are TRBV7-3 and TRBJ2-3; D perhaps matches TRBD2 (6 bases). Per the germline V gene, CDR1 is SGHTA and CDR2 is FQGTGA. The CDR3 totals 15 residues. V was cut by 2 bases and J by 5 bases, with 14 bases left in between.